This section outlines one TCR beta chain sequence together with its context. This CDR3 comprises 15 residues. Germline CDR1 reads LGHNA; CDR2 reads YSLEER. V was pared by 0 bases and J by 7 bases, with 13 bases between. The sample belongs to a study of blood T cell repertoires in COVID-19. As for the study in general: Specimens from acute and convalescent COVID-19 originated in the United States, Italy and Spain. T cells, B-cell-depleted T cells, or PBMCs supplied cDNA or gDNA.

Patients from Seattle were sampled longitudinally, starting during active infection. Original data processing: Amplification with reference gene primers provided the estimates of nucleated cell counts. The table came from immunoSEQ multiplex PCR; TCRdb's copy has only in-frame clones and leaves some out. V, J and clone size derive from that table, while D and trimming were established from the DNA sequence. The sample yields a few hundred thousand clones, about 89% seen once. This sequence originates from a woman in her 30s with COVID-19, enrolled during active disease. Sequencing was done on a sample of peripheral blood. The chain couples TRBV4-3 to TRBJ1-5, with D uncertain. The CDR3 reads CASSQEIRVKQPQHF. The CDR3 DNA sequence: TGCGCCAGCAGCCAAGAGATCCGGGTTAAACAGCCCCAGCATTTT.